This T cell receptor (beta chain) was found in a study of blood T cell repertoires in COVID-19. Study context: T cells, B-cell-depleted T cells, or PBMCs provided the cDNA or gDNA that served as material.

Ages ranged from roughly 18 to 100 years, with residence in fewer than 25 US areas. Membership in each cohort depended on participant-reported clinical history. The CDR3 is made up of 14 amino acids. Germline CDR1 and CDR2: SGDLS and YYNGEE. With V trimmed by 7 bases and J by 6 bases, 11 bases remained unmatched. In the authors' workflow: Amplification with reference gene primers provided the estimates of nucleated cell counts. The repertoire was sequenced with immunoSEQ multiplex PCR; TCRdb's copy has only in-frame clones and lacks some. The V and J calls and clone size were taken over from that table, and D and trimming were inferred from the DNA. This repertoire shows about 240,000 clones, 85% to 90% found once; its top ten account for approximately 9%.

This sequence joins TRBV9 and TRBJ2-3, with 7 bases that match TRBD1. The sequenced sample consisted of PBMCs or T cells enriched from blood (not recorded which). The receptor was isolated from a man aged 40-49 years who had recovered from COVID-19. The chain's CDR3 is CASDRASMRDTQYF. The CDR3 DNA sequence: TGTGCCAGCGACAGGGCCTCAATGCGGGATACGCAGTATTTT.